The clone carrying this T cell receptor (beta chain) is classed as medium-sized. What it recognizes is unknown. This specimen belongs to a study of CD4 T cell repertoires in COVID-19. Study background: Relabeled CFSE-low cells, IL-2-expanded for ten to eleven days, met spikes from other coronaviruses.

Sequencing used immunoSEQ multiplex PCR; TCRdb keeps in-frame clones, though not all of them. The table lists around 550 clones, 16% of them singletons. Samples came from patients recovered from mild-to-severe COVID-19. Study-wide results and caveats: Some SARS-CoV-2 clonotypes, between roughly 7 and 27%, recurred in SARS-CoV and/or HKU1 cultures. Several top expanded SARS-CoV-2-reactive clonotypes were shared by two or three memory subsets.

V lost 8 bases, J lost 2 bases, and 8 bases stayed unmatched. Germline V gene lookup returns CDR1 LNHDA and CDR2 SQIVND (reference sequence). CDR3 length: 14 amino acids. The source material was memory CD4+ T cells, cultured in vitro, sampled after recovery from COVID-19. The receptor was isolated from a human donor who had COVID-19. The chain has TRBV19 and TRBJ2-7, with 8 bases identical to TRBD2. The CDR3 loop is CASAGGMPPYEQYF. In nucleotides, the CDR3 is TGTGCCAGTGCGGGGGGCATGCCCCCCTACGAGCAGTACTTC.